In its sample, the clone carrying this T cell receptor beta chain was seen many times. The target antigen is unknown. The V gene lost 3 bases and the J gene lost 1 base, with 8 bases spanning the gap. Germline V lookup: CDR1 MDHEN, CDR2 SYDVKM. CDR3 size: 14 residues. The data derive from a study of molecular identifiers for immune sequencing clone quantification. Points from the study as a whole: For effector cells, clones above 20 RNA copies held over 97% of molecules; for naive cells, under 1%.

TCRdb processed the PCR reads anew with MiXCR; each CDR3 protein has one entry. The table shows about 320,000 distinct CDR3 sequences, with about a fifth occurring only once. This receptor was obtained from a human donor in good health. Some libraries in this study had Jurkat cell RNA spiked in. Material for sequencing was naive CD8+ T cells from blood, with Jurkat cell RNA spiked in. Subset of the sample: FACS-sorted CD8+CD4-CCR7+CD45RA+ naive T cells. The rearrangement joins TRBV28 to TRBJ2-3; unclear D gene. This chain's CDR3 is CASSFAFGTDTQYF. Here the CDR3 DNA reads TGTGCCAGCAGTTTTGCCTTTGGCACAGATACGCAGTATTTT. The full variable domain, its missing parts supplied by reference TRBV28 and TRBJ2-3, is DVKVTQSSRYLVKRTGEKVFLECVQDMDHENMFWYRQDPGLGLRLIYFSYDVKMKEKGDIPEGYSVSREKKERFSLILESASTNQTSMYLCASSFAFGTDTQYFGPGTRLTVL.